A single sample gave rise to the 28 T cell receptor beta chains below, sequenced in a study of the immune and genomic landscape of osteosarcoma. TCRdb's table, derived via immunoSEQ multiplex PCR, lists solely in-frame clones and lacks some. The sample shows about 720 clones, 60% to 85% of them seen only once. Sequenced: tumor tissue from a local recurrence in the calf muscle. Receptors were obtained from a woman aged 55-70 years with osteosarcoma.

By share of the sample, this clone is large. This chain uses TRBV28 with TRBJ1-2; D uncertain. Trimming shortened V by 1 base and J by 8 bases, and 14 bases separated the two germline ends. Germline-derived CDR1 and CDR2 are MDHEN and SYDVKM. The length of the CDR3 is 14 residues. The CDR3 reads CASSLSSGIEGYTF. The CDR3 region has the DNA TGTGCCAGCAGTTTATCGTCGGGAATTGAGGGCTACACCTTC.

The V and J genes are TRBV7-8 and TRBJ2-1; D tentatively fits TRBD1 or TRBD2 (5 bases each). CDR3 length: 13 amino acids. With 5 bases removed from V and 6 bases from J, the gap between germline ends came to 11 bases. The V gene's germline CDR1 is SGHVS and CDR2 FQNEAQ. The CDR3 loop is CASSAGTINEQFF. As DNA, the CDR3 is TGTGCCAGCAGCGCAGGGACCATCAATGAGCAGTTCTTC.

The V call is TRBV9, the J call TRBJ2-7; D not resolved. The CDR3 length is 15 residues. V lost 0 bases and J lost 2, with 12 bases in between. Germline V gene lookup returns CDR1 SGDLS and CDR2 YYNGEE. Here the CDR3 reads CASSVEETGAYEQYF. The DNA for the CDR3 is TGTGCCAGCAGCGTAGAGGAGACTGGCGCCTACGAGCAGTACTTC.

This chain joins TRBV4-3 and TRBJ1-1, with unresolved D. CDR1 LGHNA and CDR2 YSLEER come from the germline V gene. V lost 4 bases to trimming and J lost 4 bases, with 13 bases between them. The CDR3 is 14 amino acids. Here the CDR3 reads CASSPGLESTEAFF. DNA of the CDR3: TGCGCCAGCAGCCCGGGTCTGGAAAGCACTGAAGCTTTCTTT.

The count of this clone is one. The chain recombines TRBV7-3 with TRBJ2-1, with unresolved D. Trimming removed 1 base at V and 5 bases at J, with 6 bases between. Germline V gene sequence: CDR1 SGHTA, CDR2 FQGTGA. CDR3 length: 13 residues. CDR3 bases: TGTGCCAGCAGCTTAAGCAGGAACAATGAGCAGTTCTTC. It encodes CASSLSRNNEQFF.

This chain joins TRBV4-1 and TRBJ1-2; D not certain. This CDR3 comprises 15 residues. Trimming shortened V by 3 bases and J by 4 bases, and 15 bases separated the two germline ends. Germline CDR1 is MGHRA and CDR2 is YSYEKL. CDR3 sequence: CASSQTSQDVYGYTF. The DNA of the CDR3 is TGCGCCAGCAGCCAGACGAGTCAGGACGTCTATGGCTACACCTTC.

The V and J genes are TRBV27 and TRBJ1-5; D ambiguous. Germline V gives CDR1 MNHEY, CDR2 SMNVEV (reference sequence). V dropped 3 bases and J dropped 3 bases, with 9 bases sitting between them. The CDR3 covers 14 residues. CDR3 in DNA: TGTGCCAGCAGTTTCTTGAGCCCCAATCAGCCCCAGCATTTT. Translated: CASSFLSPNQPQHF.

The rearrangement joins TRBV11-3 to TRBJ2-1; 11 bases line up with TRBD2. The CDR3 is 15 residues long. Germline trimming cut 5 bases from V and 4 bases from J; bases unmatched to any gene: 4. Per the germline V gene, CDR1 is SGHNT and CDR2 is YENEEA. The CDR3 protein is CASSQGLAGYNEQFF. Here the CDR3 DNA reads TGTGCCAGCAGCCAAGGACTAGCGGGTTACAATGAGCAGTTCTTC.

The chain has TRBV2 and TRBJ2-1, with a possible D match to TRBD2 (5 bases). Germline CDR1 SNHLY, CDR2 FYNNEI. The CDR3 contains 15 residues. Trimming cost V 7 bases and J 7 bases, with 20 bases left between them. DNA for the CDR3: TGTGCCAGCACTGTGAATCGGGAAAACGTAAATGAGCAGTTCTTC. Amino acid sequence: CASTVNRENVNEQFF.

The chain links TRBV10-3 to TRBJ1-6; 11 bases are a match to TRBD1. Germline lookup yields CDR1 ENHRY and CDR2 SYGVKD. This CDR3 has 18 amino acids. Germline trimming cut 3 bases from V and 7 bases from J; bases unmatched to any gene: 11. CDR3 protein: CAISDRGTGGHQNSPLHF. The CDR3 bases are TGTGCCATCAGTGATAGGGGGACAGGGGGGCACCAAAATTCACCCCTCCACTTT.

This clone was detected once. V usage is TRBV6-5 and J usage is TRBJ1-3; D is unresolved. Looked up from germline, CDR1 is MNHEY and CDR2 is SVGAGI. The CDR3 has 14 amino acids. The germline V and J ends were trimmed by 5 bases and 0 bases, with 8 bases remaining between them. CDR3 loop: CASSRFNSGNTIYF. CDR3 DNA: TGTGCCAGCAGTAGGTTCAACTCTGGAAACACCATATATTTT.

This chain links TRBV5-1 with TRBJ1-1; D is ambiguous. Trimming cost V 0 bases and J 5 bases, with 11 bases left between them. Germline lookup yields CDR1 SGHRS and CDR2 YFSETQ. The CDR3 consists of 14 residues. CDR3 region: CASSLGFSGTEAFF. In DNA form, the CDR3 reads TGCGCCAGCAGCTTGGGGTTCAGCGGGACTGAAGCTTTCTTT.

The rearrangement links TRBV6-5 to TRBJ1-2, with D uncertain. The CDR3 totals 15 residues. V lost 0 bases and J lost 3, with 11 bases in between. CDR1 is MNHEY and CDR2 is SVGAGI in the germline V gene. The CDR3 sequence: CASSYSNSLDYGYTF. CDR3 nucleotides: TGTGCCAGCAGTTACTCTAACAGTTTGGACTATGGCTACACCTTC.

The chain combines TRBV28 with TRBJ2-5; 8 bases are shared with TRBD1. Losses at the gene ends were 6 bases for V and 0 bases for J; bases not matched to a gene: 12. The CDR3 is made up of 17 amino acids. Germline CDR1 MDHEN, CDR2 SYDVKM. The CDR3 DNA reads as TGTGCCAGCAGAGAAAACTCAGACAGGGGCTACCAAGAGACCCAGTACTTC. The encoded protein is CASRENSDRGYQETQYF.

This chain links TRBV5-4 with TRBJ2-7; no reliable D call. Germline CDR1 SGHNT, CDR2 YYREEE (reference sequence). The CDR3 sequence is 14 residues long. Trimming left V 0 bases short and J 0 bases short, with 7 bases between. The CDR3 nucleotides read TGTGCCAGCAGCTTGGACCAGAGCTCCTACGAGCAGTACTTC. Translating it yields CASSLDQSSYEQYF.

This chain uses TRBV7-2 with TRBJ1-2; TRBD1 is a possible D gene (5 bases). V lost 8 bases, J lost 6 bases, and 16 bases lay in between. This CDR3 is built from 13 residues. The germline V gene encodes CDR1 SGHTA and CDR2 FQGNSA. This CDR3 reads CASGDGGEDGYTF. Here the CDR3 DNA reads TGTGCCAGCGGCGACGGGGGGGAGGATGGCTACACCTTC.

This clone appeared a few times. The chain recombines TRBV19 with TRBJ2-2; weak D call: TRBD1 (6 bases). The CDR3 is made up of 15 amino acids. The germline V gene has CDR1 LNHDA and CDR2 SQIVND (reference sequence). The V gene lost 6 bases and the J gene lost 6 bases, with 17 bases spanning the gap. The CDR3 sequence is CASRFTGPLAGELFF. The CDR3 DNA is TGTGCCAGTAGGTTTACAGGGCCCCTCGCCGGGGAGCTGTTTTTT.

V usage is TRBV27 and J usage is TRBJ2-1; D may be TRBD2 (5 bases). This CDR3 spans 14 amino acids. From germline, CDR1 is MNHEY and CDR2 SMNVEV (reference sequence). V was pared by 4 bases and J by 4 bases, with 11 bases between. CDR3 nucleotide sequence: TGTGCCAGCAGTTGGCGAGGGCAGTACAATGAGCAGTTCTTC. Translation: CASSWRGQYNEQFF.

This rearrangement joins TRBV5-4 to TRBJ1-1, with 12 bases identical to TRBD1. CDR3 length: 18 residues. The V gene's germline CDR1 is SGHNT and CDR2 YYREEE (reference sequence). Trimming removed 4 bases from V and 5 bases from J; junction bases left unmatched: 15. The CDR3 DNA is TGTGCCAGCAGCCCCCGGGACGGGACAGGGGGCTTTTGGACTGAAGCTTTCTTT. This sequence encodes CASSPRDGTGGFWTEAFF.

The chain links TRBV29-1 to TRBJ1-1, with TRBD1 identical over 12 bases. The germline gives CDR1 SQVTM, CDR2 ANQGSEA. This CDR3 comprises 14 residues. V was clipped by 8 bases and J by 5 bases; unmatched bases: 9. As DNA, the CDR3 is TGCAGCATTATGGGACAGGGGGCAACGACTGAAGCTTTCTTT. Residues: CSIMGQGATTEAFF.

V is TRBV14 and J is TRBJ2-1; perhaps TRBD2 as D (6 bases). This CDR3 is 18 amino acids long. Trimming cost V 0 bases and J 5 bases, with 20 bases left between them. Germline CDR1 and CDR2: SGHDN and FVKESK. CDR3 in DNA: TGTGCCAGCAGCCAAGATAATGTTATGGGAGGACCCCACAATGAGCAGTTCTTC. Translating it yields CASSQDNVMGGPHNEQFF.

This chain joins TRBV4-1 and TRBJ1-1; no clear D gene. CDR3 length: 17 amino acids. V gave up 0 bases and J gave up 0 bases, with 14 bases separating them. CDR1 and CDR2 (germline): MGHRA, YSYEKL. The CDR3 bases are TGCGCCAGCAGCCAAGAGTACGCGTTGGTCATGAACACTGAAGCTTTCTTT. This gives the protein CASSQEYALVMNTEAFF.

The chain combines TRBV9 with TRBJ2-5, with D possibly matching TRBD2 (6 bases). CDR3 size: 15 residues. Between the trimmed V and J ends, which lost 4 bases and 1 base, there was a span of 14 bases. Germline loops: CDR1 SGDLS, CDR2 YYNGEE. CDR3 DNA sequence: TGTGCCAGCAGCCCGGGGCGGGGCTTCCAAGAGACCCAGTACTTC. Its protein product is CASSPGRGFQETQYF.

The chain links TRBV7-2 to TRBJ1-2; D perhaps matches TRBD1 (5 bases). V gave up 5 bases and J gave up 8 bases, with 15 bases separating them. Germline V gene data show CDR1 as SGHTA and CDR2 as FQGNSA. This CDR3 comprises 13 residues. The CDR3 sequence is CASSPGDDEGYTF. In nucleotides, the CDR3 is TGTGCCAGCAGCCCGGGGGACGATGAAGGCTACACCTTC.

The sample holds a few counts of this clone. The CDR3 sequence: CSVLGQGSTEAFF. The CDR3 DNA reads as TGCAGCGTGCTTGGACAGGGATCCACTGAAGCTTTCTTT. The rearrangement joins TRBV29-1 to TRBJ1-1; 8 nucleotides line up with TRBD1. This CDR3 has 13 residues. Germline CDR1 reads SQVTM; CDR2 reads ANQGSEA. The V gene end was trimmed by 6 bases and the J gene end by 4 bases; junction bases not matched to a gene: 7.

As regards this clone: This specimen includes other DNA sequences encoding the same CDR3. The rearrangement joins TRBV9 to TRBJ1-2; TRBD1 agrees at 9 bases. Germline loops: CDR1 SGDLS, CDR2 YYNGEE. The CDR3 is 15 residues long. The trim removed 3 bases at V and 6 bases at J, leaving 9 bases unmatched. In DNA form, the CDR3 reads TGTGCCAGCAGCGACATTACAGGGGGCGAGGATGGCTACACCTTC. This encodes CASSDITGGEDGYTF.

J is TRBJ1-1 and V is TRBV11-2; the D gene is possibly TRBD1 (5 bases). Germline CDR1 and CDR2: SGHAT and FQNNGV. The V gene lost 5 bases and the J gene lost 11 bases, with 21 bases spanning the gap. CDR3 size: 14 residues. CDR3 bases: TGTGCCAGCAGCCCTCAGGTAGGGGCGCTGAGCGCTTTCTTT. Its protein is CASSPQVGALSAFF.

This clone has only one observation. The V call is TRBV5-4, the J call TRBJ1-2; the D is unclear. The CDR3 length is 14 residues. V lost 3 bases to trimming and J lost 0 bases, with 9 bases between them. CDR1 is SGHNT and CDR2 is YYREEE in the germline V gene (reference sequence). The CDR3 region is CASSSGSSNYGYTF. In DNA, the CDR3 is TGTGCCAGCAGCTCCGGGTCCTCTAACTATGGCTACACCTTC.